The 10 T cell receptor beta chains given below trace back to one sample, sequenced in a study of identical twins. TCRdb re-analysed the 5' RACE reads in MiXCR, keeping a single row per CDR3 protein. The data contain about 520,000 distinct CDR3 sequences, under 25% of them singletons. These data were also filed under a second study, of T cells expressing NK-cell markers.

The material sequenced was CD4+ T cells sorted from blood. The source of these receptors is a woman aged 18-29 years in good health.

Only a few counts were recorded for this clonotype. V is TRBV19 and J is TRBJ2-1, with a tentative D call TRBD1 (6 bases). CDR1 LNHDA and CDR2 SQIVND come from the germline V gene (reference sequence). The CDR3 is made up of 13 amino acids. V was cut by 8 bases and J by 5 bases, with 13 bases left in between. The CDR3 reads CASLPDSHNEQFF. The CDR3 nucleotides are TGTGCCAGTCTCCCGGACAGCCACAATGAGCAGTTCTTC.

The table lists this clonotype with a few counts. This sequence joins TRBV11-2 and TRBJ2-3, with D perhaps TRBD1 (5 bases). The V gene's germline CDR1 is SGHAT and CDR2 FQNNGV. V lost 2 bases and J 2 bases, leaving 14 bases between the germline ends. CDR3 length equals 16 residues. The CDR3 sequence: CASSLSPAGFTDTQYF. In DNA, the CDR3 is TGTGCCAGCAGCTTAAGTCCGGCAGGGTTCACAGATACGCAGTATTTT.

This sequence joins TRBV7-2 and TRBJ2-7, with 7 bases matching TRBD2. The CDR3 runs to 16 residues. V lost 1 base and J lost 0; bases outside the gene matches: 6. CDR1 is SGHTA and CDR2 is FQGNSA in the germline V gene. CDR3 amino acids: CASSLGSPSGSYEQYF. The CDR3, as DNA: TGTGCCAGCAGCTTAGGATCGCCTAGCGGCTCCTACGAGCAGTACTTC. Full variable domain (rest looked up from reference TRBV7-2 and TRBJ2-7): GAGVSQSPSNKVTEKGKDVELRCDPISGHTALYWYRQSLGQGLEFLIYFQGNSAPDKSGLPSDRFSAERTGGSVSTLTIQRTQQEDSAVYLCASSLGSPSGSYEQYFGPGTRLTVT.

The chain links TRBV4-2 to TRBJ2-1; TRBD2 matches 11 bases. CDR3 length: 16 amino acids. Trimming took 1 base from V and 4 from J; bases not matched to a gene: 3. CDR1 is LGHNA and CDR2 is YNFKEQ in the germline V gene. The CDR3: CASSQGSGGAYNEQFF. The CDR3 nucleotides read TGTGCCAGCAGCCAAGGTAGCGGGGGGGCTTACAATGAGCAGTTCTTC.

This clonotype is a singleton in its sample. The rearrangement uses TRBV4-3 and TRBJ2-5; D unclear. Germline lookup yields CDR1 LGHNA and CDR2 YSLEER. V was shortened by 1 base and J by 10 bases, with 16 bases between the two germline ends. CDR3 length: 14 residues. CDR3 DNA: TGCGCCAGCAGCCAAGGGACCCCCCTTTCCGACCAGTACTTC. Encoded protein: CASSQGTPLSDQYF.

This clonotype appeared a few times. This sequence joins TRBV20-1 and TRBJ2-7, with D possibly being TRBD2 (5 bases). Between the trimmed V and J ends, which lost 3 bases and 7 bases, there was a span of 16 bases. From germline, CDR1 is DFQATT and CDR2 SNEGSKA (reference sequence). This CDR3 spans 13 amino acids. This chain's CDR3 is CSASNWAPGEQYF. The CDR3 region has the DNA TGCAGTGCTAGTAACTGGGCGCCGGGAGAGCAGTACTTC.

V and J are TRBV7-9 and TRBJ1-6; D is perhaps TRBD1 (6 bases). Looked up from germline, CDR1 is SEHNR and CDR2 is FQNEAQ (reference sequence). V lost 5 bases to trimming and J lost 5 bases, with 10 bases between them. CDR3 length: 14 residues. This CDR3 is CASSRTANNSPLHF. The DNA for the CDR3 is TGTGCCAGCAGCCGGACAGCAAATAATTCACCCCTCCACTTT.

The V gene is TRBV7-2, the J gene TRBJ1-2; 7 nucleotides agree with TRBD1. This CDR3 is 14 amino acids long. Germline lookup yields CDR1 SGHTA and CDR2 FQGNSA. After removal of 5 bases from V and 4 bases from J, the junction contained 7 bases not matched to a gene. The CDR3 sequence: CASSAGTASYGYTF. In nucleotides, the CDR3 is TGTGCCAGCAGCGCTGGGACAGCTTCCTATGGCTACACCTTC. Looking up the rest from reference TRBV7-2 and TRBJ1-2 gives the full variable domain: GAGVSQSPSNKVTEKGKDVELRCDPISGHTALYWYRQSLGQGLEFLIYFQGNSAPDKSGLPSDRFSAERTGGSVSTLTIQRTQQEDSAVYLCASSAGTASYGYTFGSGTRLTVV.

V and J are TRBV3-1 and TRBJ2-7; the D call may be TRBD1 or TRBD2 (6 bases each). V dropped 0 bases and J dropped 6 bases, with 15 bases sitting between them. The CDR3 has 15 residues. Germline CDR1 is LGHDT and CDR2 is YNNKEL (reference sequence). This chain's CDR3 is CASSQEGGRSREQYF. The CDR3 coding sequence is TGTGCCAGCAGCCAAGAAGGGGGGAGGAGCCGCGAGCAGTACTTC.

The chain uses TRBV9 and TRBJ2-1; 9 positions match TRBD2. The V gene end was trimmed by 0 bases and the J gene end by 10 bases; junction bases not matched to a gene: 8. CDR3 length: 15 residues. The germline V gene encodes CDR1 SGDLS and CDR2 YYNGEE. CDR3 in amino acids: CASSVDPLAGSEQFF. The CDR3 DNA reads TGTGCCAGCAGCGTAGATCCCCTAGCGGGGTCGGAGCAGTTCTTC.